This TCR beta chain was captured in a study of beta chain features in type 1 diabetes (dated by TCRdb to between 2017 and 2018). Concerning the study at large: No differences in mean age, gender distribution, total cell number or subset yield were found between patients and healthy donors. A total of roughly 100 million sorted cells were examined across all samples, and the number of cells per subset was strongly correlated with RNA yield. The study compared the TCRB repertoires of sorted circulating CD4+ T cell subsets in recently diagnosed type 1 diabetes patients with those in matched healthy donors. Regulatory and stem cell-like memory subsets were obtained from only 8 patients and roughly eight healthy donors, while naive and central memory subsets were obtained from all 28 donors. What the research found in general, with its limitations: Because small numbers of individuals were included in the HLA sub-analyses, any influence of HLA type on TCRB rearrangement was left unresolved. In all four CD4+ subsets, TCRB CDR3 length was moderately but significantly shorter in type 1 diabetes patients. Shorter templates might be favored by PCR, yet because patient and control samples were amplified and corrected together, any such skew would affect both groups equally. Because cDNA was sequenced instead of genomic DNA, activated cells with high expression could be over-represented, although the groups did not differ in activation or CD3 levels. Patients with type 1 diabetes made fewer insertions and deleted more nucleotides at VDJ recombination sites, implying thymic rearrangement abnormalities. Naive, central memory and regulatory TCRB repertoires appeared to be more alike among patients than among healthy donors.

The sample holds a few counts of this clone. The antigen it recognizes is unknown. Base qualities are not provided; no much larger clone lies one nucleotide away. V trim: 3 bases; J trim: 0 bases; unmatched bases: 1. The CDR3, cysteine through phenylalanine, is 13 amino acids long. Only CDR3 DNA remains: 39 bases, in frame from the first base. The germline V gene yields SQVTM for CDR1 and ANQGSEA for CDR2. The High Capacity cDNA Reverse Transcription Kit was used to reverse transcribe all of the isolated RNA, meaning that expressed TCRB transcripts were what got sequenced. Deep immunoSEQ sequencing was performed on naive, central memory and regulatory T cell samples, with an average of about 3.57 million total reads per sample. After sorted cells were lysed in RLT buffer, RNA was extracted with DNase-treated RNeasy Micro or Mini kits, with the choice depending on cell number. Each cell subset was processed separately to prevent cross-contamination, with patient and healthy donor samples processed together. The immunoSEQ multiplex PCR was used to amplify TCRB sequences from cDNA, generating 87-bp fragments that spanned the CDR3 region. Sequencing of the amplicons was done on the Illumina HiSeq platform. The study's own analysis went as follows. Synthetic template baselines were used to correct PCR bias computationally, reads within Hamming distance 2 were collapsed together, and singletons that could not be merged were discarded. Reads were aligned to IMGT to assign V, D and J genes, CDR3 length, and insertions or deletions at six rearrangement sites. Clonotype counts were normalized to sorted cell number within each subset before computing true diversity and Gini coefficients with the tcR R package. The overlap coefficient, calculated on TCRB nucleotide sequences, was used to measure repertoire sharing. TCRdb carries this immuneACCESS record with in-frame sequences only. Its versions omit some clonotypes, under half of them owing to an unresolved V gene in the studies checked, with the rest unexplained. V, J and clone size are taken as reported in that table, and D and trimming were inferred from the DNA itself. The sample yields roughly 140,000 clones; under 60% were counted once. The top ten clones comprise roughly 0.43% of the sample.

A single peripheral blood draw of 90 to 150 mL on average was collected from each donor into heparinised tubes. Using a panel that included CD45RO, CCR7, CD25, CD127, CD95 and CD27, naive, central memory, regulatory and stem cell-like memory CD4+ T cells were sorted on a BD FACSAria II. Purity was above 95% for every sorted population. PBMCs were separated immediately by Lymphoprep density gradient centrifugation and were stained directly, without being cultured. Samples were stained and sorted in pairs, with one healthy donor and one patient per experiment, so that batch effects were minimized. The sample taken for sequencing was Tregs from blood. This specimen's cell subset or site label, per the study, means: regulatory CD4+ T cells. This clonotype was sampled from a man younger than 35 in good health. This receptor chain uses TRBV29-1 and TRBJ2-5, with 7 junctional bases fitting TRBD2. Read as DNA, the sequence is TGCAGCGTTGACGGGGGGTACCAAGAGACCCAGTACTTC. This gives the protein CSVDGGYQETQYF.